Sequencing of this TCR beta chain was carried out in a study of blood T cell repertoires in COVID-19. Study-level background: COVID-19 samples, acute and convalescent, were from the United States, Italy and Spain. Sample material is recorded as cDNA or gDNA derived from T cells, B-cell-depleted T cells, or PBMCs.

CDR1 LGHNT and CDR2 FRNRAP come from the germline V gene. This CDR3 is built from 15 residues. The V gene end was trimmed by 1 base and the J gene end by 2 bases; junction bases not matched to a gene: 4. TCRdb's table, derived via immunoSEQ multiplex PCR, lists solely in-frame clones and lacks some. The sample records about 370,000 clones, roughly 90% being singletons. The chain combines TRBV12-5 with TRBJ1-2, with TRBD1 matching 7 bases. Sequenced: peripheral blood. This sequence originates from a woman younger than 45 with COVID-19, enrolled during active disease. The DNA for the CDR3 is TGTGCTAGTGGTTTGGGGAAACAGGGGAACTATGGCTACACCTTC. It is translated as CASGLGKQGNYGYTF. Supplemented by reference TRBV12-5 and TRBJ1-2, the full variable domain reads DARVTQTPRHKVTEMGQEVTMRCQPILGHNTVFWYRQTMMQGLELLAYFRNRAPLDDSGMPKDRFSAEMPDATLATLKIQPSEPRDSAVYFCASGLGKQGNYGYTFGSGTRLTVV.